The 3 T cell receptor beta chains presented below share a single source sample, sequenced in a study of siplizumab effects on memory and regulatory T cells. Repertoires were generated with immunoSEQ multiplex PCR, while TCRdb's copy carries only in-frame clones and drops some. The sample holds approximately 100,000 clones, 90% to 95% seen once. Input material: Tregs sorted from blood. Receptor source: a human donor in good health.

The chain carries TRBV27 and TRBJ2-3; D unresolved. From germline, CDR1 is MNHEY and CDR2 SMNVEV (reference sequence). CDR3 length: 18 amino acids. V lost 4 bases, J lost 2 bases, and 22 bases lay in between. CDR3 sequence (DNA): TGTGCCAGCAGTTGGCGTCTGGTGTCGAGGCAGTTCACAGATACGCAGTATTTT. As protein: CASSWRLVSRQFTDTQYF.

J is TRBJ2-7 and V is TRBV6-5; D not certain. The CDR3 runs 15 residues. CDR1 MNHEY and CDR2 SVGAGI come from the germline V gene. With 4 bases removed from V and 5 bases from J, the gap between germline ends came to 18 bases. Here the CDR3 DNA reads TGTGCCAGCAGTTTTTCGAAACTCAGGATAAACGAGCAGTACTTC. Translated, it gives CASSFSKLRINEQYF.

With regard to this clone: One end of the junction does not line up with germline, which may come from a read error. The CDR3 loop is CASNLQGADTGELFF. DNA of the CDR3: TGTGCCAGCAATTTACAGGGGGCGGACACCGGGGAGCTGTTTTTT. The chain has TRBV28 and TRBJ2-2; 9 bases align to TRBD1. The CDR3 has 15 amino acids. CDR1 is MDHEN and CDR2 is SYDVKM in the germline V gene.